This T cell receptor (beta chain) was captured by sequencing in a study of cytomegalovirus exposure and HLA in healthy donors. On the study more broadly: Around 85 million unique TCR sequences came from HLA-typed donors in an early release. The Caucasian-associated ancestry cluster contained about 80% of the approximately 430 genotyped donors.

PCR primers comprised 60 Vbeta and 13 Jbeta primers. Sequenced by immunoSEQ multiplex PCR; TCRdb stores in-frame clones only, minus some. The profile covers some 150,000 clones, with approximately 79% appearing a single time and roughly 1.4% taken by the ten largest. Overall study results and limits: Later analysis reportedly placed an Asian-associated ancestry cluster below the roughly 690-donor mean in N-insertions.

This CDR3 comprises 16 residues. V lost 3 bases to trimming and J lost 0 bases, with 12 bases between them. Germline values: CDR1 WNHNN, CDR2 SYGVQD (reference sequence). Note on this clone: Its antigen is not identified.

The sequencing sample was made of PBMCs. This rearrangement joins TRBV10-1 to TRBJ2-1; maybe TRBD2 (5 bases). The sequence was collected from a man in his 60s in good health and CMV-seronegative. CDR3 in DNA: TGCGCCAGCAGTGAATTGTTAGCGAGCTCCTACAATGAGCAGTTCTTC. Translating gives CASSELLASSYNEQFF.